The rows below give T cell receptor beta chains drawn from one sample of a study of cytomegalovirus exposure and HLA in healthy donors. Data came from immunoSEQ multiplex PCR; TCRdb stores just in-frame clones and leaves some out. The sample lists 130,000 or so clones, over 85% occurring once. The sequenced sample was PBMCs. The receptors were gathered from a man aged 25-40 years in good health and CMV-seronegative. The CDR3 runs from the conserved cysteine through the conserved F or W. A D gene is named only where the DNA matches it firmly. Expanded clones are given a class, and other clones once, few, many or no size at all.

j_call v_call clone_size d_call cdr3_nt cdr3_aa
TRBJ1-6 TRBV19 . . TGTGCCAGTAGTAATCCCGGGGTAGCTTCACCCCTCCACTTT CASSNPGVASPLHF
TRBJ2-7 TRBV13 once . TGTGCCAGCAGCTTAGGCCCCAGTTCATCCTACGAGCAGTACTTC CASSLGPSSSYEQYF
TRBJ1-1 TRBV4-1 . TRBD1 TGCGCCAGCAGCCGGACAGGGAACACTGAAGCTTTCTTT CASSRTGNTEAFF
TRBJ1-5 TRBV12-5 . TRBD1 TGTGCTAGTGGAACACAGGGGGATCAGCCCCAGCATTTT CASGTQGDQPQHF
TRBJ1-5 TRBV6-5 . TRBD1 TGTGCCAGCAGCCCGGACAGGGGAAGCAATCAGCCCCAGCATTTT CASSPDRGSNQPQHF
TRBJ2-1 TRBV5-6 . . TGTGCCAGCAGCTTTCCCGGGGTCAATGAGCAGTTCTTC CASSFPGVNEQFF
TRBJ1-1 TRBV18 few . TGTGCCAGCTCACCTTCCGACCCGAGGGACACTGAAGCTTTCTTT CASSPSDPRDTEAFF
TRBJ2-7 TRBV28 . . TGTGCCAGCACGAAAGGGACAAACCTCTACGAGCAGTACTTC CASTKGTNLYEQYF
TRBJ2-5 TRBV20-1 . . TGCAGTGCTAGACTAGAGACCCAGTACTTC CSARLETQYF
TRBJ2-1 TRBV7-8 . TRBD1 TGTGCCAGCAGCCGCGGACAGGGGCTCTACAATGAGCAGTTCTTC CASSRGQGLYNEQFF
TRBJ1-2 TRBV7-9 . . TGTGCCAGCAGCTTAGGACTAGGGGCATATGGCTACACCTTC CASSLGLGAYGYTF
TRBJ1-5 TRBV13 . . TGTGCCAGCAGCTCCGGACCGGGGGCCCAGCATTTT CASSSGPGAQHF